This TCR beta chain was recorded in a study of early T cells in non-severe SARS-CoV-2 infection. Study as a whole: Unsorted whole-blood RNA was sequenced in bulk, leaving chains unpaired.

As regards this clonotype: Its antigen is still unknown.

Study conclusions and caveats: VDJdb matches were skewed toward anti-spike CD8 T cell responses.

V lost 6 bases to trimming and J lost 2 bases, with 16 bases between them. The CDR3 sequence is 15 residues long. The protocol attached unique molecular identifiers to individual cDNA molecules. TCRdb analysed the 5' RACE reads with MiXCR anew, one entry per CDR3 protein. Among tens of thousands of distinct CDR3 sequences listed, roughly 17% were seen once. The source of this sequence is an adult who was a healthcare worker with PCR-confirmed SARS-CoV-2 infection or an uninfected control (not recorded which). Material: whole blood, obtained at baseline. The chain recombines TRBV12-3 or TRBV12-4 with TRBJ2-5, with a tentative D call TRBD1 (5 bases). The CDR3 coding sequence is TGTGCCAGCAGCCCTCCCAGGGCCGGGCAAGAGACCCAGTACTTC. It is translated as CASSPPRAGQETQYF.